This record concerns one T cell receptor beta chain sequence. Its antigen is unknown. The sample holds no much larger clone one base away, and base qualities are not on file. This entry comes from a study of cytomegalovirus exposure and HLA in healthy donors (dated by TCRdb to about 2017). At the level of the whole study: According to an earlier analysis of a few hundred of the donors, roughly 180 million T cells yielded some 110 million unique TCR beta sequences and 276 Gb of sequence data. Genome-wide SNP genotypes for about 55% of the roughly 670 donors were used in a later genetic analysis, which treated that subset as a discovery cohort. Across under 500 genotyped donors of the cohort, an average of roughly 250,000 unique TCR beta nucleotide sequences per donor were sequenced, and approximately 17% of those sequences were non-productive. The aim of the study was to test whether cataloging public T cell receptors could identify signatures of past pathogen exposure. Class I and class II HLA loci were covered by the typing at four-digit resolution. A later analysis re-analyzed previously published TCR beta repertoires from 600 to 850 donors and added high-resolution HLA genotyping to study TCR occurrence patterns. Several DR-DQ haplotypes were treated as single units for association and clustering because of strong linkage in the cohort. Using immunosequencing, the study profiled T cell repertoires from about 650 subjects and related those repertoires to cytomegalovirus serostatus. Donor age, sex, ethnicity and CMV serostatus were collected together with the repertoire data. Rather than using new phenotypic data, the later analysis identified candidate immune exposures from TCR beta sequences and from how often those sequences occurred across donors. High-throughput TCR immunosequencing, statistical association of individual TCRs with disease status, and machine learning were combined to predict cytomegalovirus infection status. An early release that covered several hundred HLA-typed donors contained about 290 gigabases of sequencing data and 80 million or so unique TCR sequences. Typing coverage varied by locus: roughly 620-640 donors for A, B, C, DRB1 and DQB1; approximately 500 for DQA1; around 610 for DPA1; more than 450 for DPB1. Every discovery cohort repertoire had been produced on one sequencing platform. In addition to the first cohort of approximately 670 subjects, a separate validation cohort of 130 or so different subjects was used. In an earlier analysis of a few hundred of the donors, high-throughput TCR beta sequencing was used to judge whether each TCR beta V gene segment behaved as functional or pseudogenic. Among the approximately 400 genotyped donors, around 81% belonged to the genetic ancestry cluster associated with self-reported Caucasian donors.

Library prep was done by the immunoSEQ multiplex PCR assay. For the multiplex PCR, a mixture combining 60 forward primers for TCR Vbeta segments and 13 reverse primers for TCR Jbeta segments was used. A multiplex PCR assay on genomic DNA amplified the CDR3 region of rearranged TCR beta genes. The Illumina HiSeq System was used to sequence the amplified TCR beta libraries as 87-base-pair reads. The original methods were these. Across the roughly 700 repertoires, a later analysis counted some 80 million unique TCR beta chains, about 10 million of which were shared by at least two donors. To remove PCR and sequencing errors, raw reads were error-corrected and collapsed into unique sequences using a nearest-neighbor algorithm that merged closely related sequences. V, D and J gene segments were assigned by aligning CDR3 sequences to IMGT reference sequences. Each retained sequence needed at least a six-nucleotide match to both a V gene segment and a J gene segment. A rearrangement was called productive if the CDR3 had no stop codons and remained in frame with V and J, and every other rearrangement was called non-productive. CDR3 was defined according to IMGT convention as the region running from the second conserved V-encoded cysteine to the conserved J-encoded phenylalanine. Sequences without an unambiguous match to a single V gene segment were excluded from the earlier analysis of about 640 of the donors. In an earlier analysis of around 590 of the donors, a V segment was called functional when productive rearrangements were above 56.7%, and segregating when the standard deviation between donors exceeded 5%. A statistical classification framework was developed to diagnose cytomegalovirus status using the catalog of TCR beta chain sequences. In a later analysis, V and J genes were assigned by comparing TCR nucleotide sequences against IMGT/GENE-DB human TR gene sequences. In a later analysis, CDR3 sequences and most-parsimonious VDJ recombination scenarios were assigned using the TCRdist pipeline. In a later analysis, each TCR beta chain was defined by its CDR3 amino acid sequence together with its V-gene family, and reads without a unique V-gene family were excluded. As a way to deal with suspected cross-contamination and a sequencing artifact, a later analysis dropped nearly 600 nucleotide sequences that were highly shared and had low generation probability. In a later analysis, a clonal expansion index was calculated for each public chain from normalized within-repertoire ranks of inferred template counts. In a later analysis, generation probabilities were computed with a VDJ recombination model fitted to out-of-frame rearrangements, and the resulting probabilities were checked against IGoR. In a later analysis, hypergeometric tests were used to score TCR-TCR, TCR-HLA and TCR-CMV co-occurrence, with a repertoire-size bias correction applied to TCR pairs. To estimate false discovery rates, a later analysis permuted the HLA or CMV assignments 20 times. In a later analysis, co-occurring TCRs were grouped using DBSCAN, with TCRdist sequence similarity added in when clustering inside HLA-allele-positive subsets. For co-occurrence clustering, repertoires with fewer than 30,000 or more than 120,000 public chains were excluded, along with four or five repertoires with anomalous nucleotide sharing. TCRdb took over this immuneACCESS table, retaining in-frame rearrangements with V and J assigned. Such tables are incomplete; in checked studies, under half of the missing clones stem from an unresolved V gene, and the remainder is unexplained. V, J and clone size are those of that table, while D and trimming were read from the DNA. The sample table holds under 110,000 clones, of which around 82% were seen once. 1.6% of the sample belongs to the ten largest clones.

According to the germline V gene (reference sequence), CDR1 reads LNHNV and CDR2 reads YYDKDF. Spanning cysteine to phenylalanine, the CDR3 consists of 14 amino acids. The only DNA kept is the CDR3, 42 bases in frame from the first base. Clipping removes 5 bases from V and 5 bases from J, with 3 as the unmatched junction base count. In total, fewer than 750 healthy bone marrow donors made up the cohort. At the time of sampling, all cohort members were nominally healthy, though unrecorded immune exposures were likely present. The donor was CMV seronegative and belonged to the group of more than 300 seronegative cohort members. A peripheral blood sample was collected from each donor, and TCR beta sequencing was performed on peripheral blood mononuclear cells. Genomic DNA was extracted from the blood cell samples with the Qiagen DNeasy Blood Extraction Kit. What the work shows at the level of the full study, not this receptor alone: CMV serostatus was the only immune exposure information available for the cohort. An earlier analysis of approximately 590 of the donors showed that most TCR beta V segments appeared in productive rearrangements either about 87% or about 30% of the time, which broadly matched IMGT annotations. A group of highly shared sequence variants was considered likely to be a technical artifact of the sequencing pipeline. Some IMGT-functional V segments, including TRBV6-2 and TRBV6-3, could not be told apart with the 87-base-pair reads, so those segments were excluded. Cytomegalovirus status was reported to be diagnosed by the classifier with high specificity and sensitivity in both the original and validation cohorts. Most CMV-associated TCR beta chains appeared to be HLA-restricted in a later analysis, and the HLA associations seemed to be driven largely by CMV exposure. Most TCR sequences were observed very rarely across donors, whereas some public TCRs were present in many individuals. Linkage disequilibrium might explain the correlated functional status among segregating V segments, but an unknown experimental factor could not be excluded. In a later analysis, about 16,000 TCR beta sequences were associated with specific HLA alleles at a false discovery rate of 0.05. In a later analysis, TCR association rates were found to vary across HLA loci, with the most associated TCRs seen for DRB1 alleles and the fewest for HLA-C alleles. The earlier analysis of approximately 590 of the donors excluded 15 to 20 rarely observed V segments, including chromosome 9 orphons, because counts were too low. Assigning TCR associations to individual alleles was difficult when HLA alleles, especially DR and DQ, strongly co-occurred. The study listed around 160 TCR beta chains as associated with cytomegalovirus. A later analysis reported that several top co-occurrence clusters appeared linked to parvovirus B19, influenza, CMV and Epstein-Barr virus. According to a later genetic analysis, donors in an Asian-associated ancestry cluster had fewer N-insertions in productive TCRs than the approximately 710-donor mean. Only TCR beta chains were sequenced in this cohort, and the absence of alpha or paired-chain data limited detectable features. A further reported finding was that TCR beta sequences accurately predicted the HLA-A and HLA-B alleles for most subjects in the first cohort. The presence/absence analyses assumed that sequencing depth was roughly uniform across donors, and that assumption may not be true. Three of the identified cytomegalovirus-associated TCR beta chains were confirmed in vitro to be specific for cytomegalovirus antigens. An association between a missense DCLRE1C variant and V-gene and J-gene trimming of TCR beta chains was found in a later genetic analysis and replicated in an independent cohort. It was suggested by the authors that the approach could potentially be generalized to other disease states and immunological phenotypes. In a later analysis, HLA-associated TCR beta chains were found to be more clonally expanded and to have lower generation probabilities than equally common non-associated chains. Because HLA typing was unavailable for some donors at each locus, only the typed subset was used in association tests.

Recombination linked TRBV15 to TRBJ2-3; 11 junctional bases match TRBD1. This TCR was recovered from a man aged 45-60 years in good health and CMV-seronegative. The sequenced sample was PBMCs. The nucleotides are TGTGCCACCAGCGTGGACAGGGGGCTAGATACGCAGTATTTT. Protein translation: CATSVDRGLDTQYF. With all but the CDR3 taken from the reference TRBV15 and TRBJ2-3 genes, the full variable domain is: DAMVIQNPRYQVTQFGKPVTLSCSQTLNHNVMYWYQQKSSQAPKLLFHYYDKDFNNEADTPDNFQSRRPNTSFCFLDIRSPGLGDTAMYLCATSVDRGLDTQYFGPGTRLTVL.